The next 14 T cell receptor beta chains were all read from a single sample in a study of T cell repertoires in ileal Crohn's disease. Clones were read by immunoSEQ multiplex PCR, and TCRdb kept only the in-frame ones, dropping some. The sample has approximately 6,100 clones, over 65% seen once. Time point reported: proximal margin of the surgical specimen (macroscopically non-inflamed). The sample was ileal tissue. These receptors all come from an adult with Crohn's disease.

The V gene is TRBV30, the J gene TRBJ2-3, with D perhaps matching TRBD2 (6 bases). Germline V gene data show CDR1 as GTSNPN and CDR2 as SVGIG (reference sequence). The CDR3 extends over 15 amino acids. The ends were cut back, 2 bases at V and 1 base at J, with 13 bases in the middle. CDR3 bases: TGTGCCTGGAGTAAGACTAGAATGGGCACAGATACGCAGTATTTT. It specifies CAWSKTRMGTDTQYF.

This chain uses TRBV5-4 with TRBJ2-2, with D maybe TRBD1 (5 bases). Germline values: CDR1 SGHNT, CDR2 YYREEE (reference sequence). V gave up 4 bases and J gave up 1 base, with 11 bases separating them. This CDR3 comprises 15 residues. In nucleotides, the CDR3 is TGTGCCAGCAGCCGACCCACAGGGAACACCGGGGAGCTGTTTTTT. It encodes CASSRPTGNTGELFF.

The rearrangement joins TRBV9 to TRBJ2-3; D may be TRBD1 (5 bases). The CDR3 runs to 12 residues. Trimming left V 7 bases short and J 1 base short, with 7 bases between. CDR1 is SGDLS and CDR2 is YYNGEE in the germline V gene. The CDR3 is CASGQGTDTQYF. DNA of the CDR3: TGTGCCAGCGGACAAGGCACAGATACGCAGTATTTT.

This chain connects TRBV18 to TRBJ1-1; TRBD1 matches at 9 bases. Germline CDR1 and CDR2: KGHSH and LQKENI. With V trimmed by 5 bases and J by 6 bases, 7 bases remained unmatched. This CDR3 is built from 14 residues. Here the CDR3 reads CASSMDRGAPEAFF. The CDR3 DNA is TGTGCCAGCTCAATGGACAGGGGCGCTCCTGAAGCTTTCTTT.

The gene calls are TRBV5-1 and TRBJ2-1; D unresolved. CDR3 length: 16 residues. V lost 7 bases to trimming and J lost 0 bases, with 17 bases between them. Germline V gene data show CDR1 as SGHRS and CDR2 as YFSETQ. For the CDR3, the DNA is TGCGCCAGCCAAAAAGAGCTTCTGGGCTCCTACAATGAGCAGTTCTTC. Translation gives CASQKELLGSYNEQFF.

V and J are TRBV5-1 and TRBJ2-7, with TRBD2 matching 10 bases. This CDR3 region has 15 residues. V dropped 5 bases and J dropped 2; count of bases not matched to a gene: 7. The germline gives CDR1 SGHRS, CDR2 YFSETQ. Written as DNA, the CDR3 is TGCGCCAGCAGACCCGGACTAGCGGAGGCCTACGAGCAGTACTTC. Its protein is CASRPGLAEAYEQYF.

This chain uses TRBV10-1 with TRBJ1-3, with D uncertain. CDR1 is WNHNN, CDR2 SYGVQD, per germline (reference sequence). The CDR3 contains 13 residues. The V end was cut by 7 bases, the J end by 2 bases, with 9 bases between. The CDR3 here is CASMGAAGNTIYF. The CDR3 DNA reads as TGCGCCAGCATGGGTGCCGCTGGAAACACCATATATTTT.

Note on this clone: The sample carries other DNA sequences with the same CDR3. J is TRBJ2-2 and V is TRBV6-5; no firm D call. Trimming removed 5 bases from V and 4 bases from J, with 8 bases in between. The CDR3 runs to 13 residues. Germline CDR1 is MNHEY and CDR2 is SVGAGI. CDR3 sequence (DNA): TGTGCCAGCAGTCTGGGGTCCACCGGGGAGCTGTTTTTT. Its translation is CASSLGSTGELFF.

About this clone itself: At one end the junction does not follow the germline gene, possibly because of a read error. The chain uses TRBV6-5 and TRBJ2-1, with 13 nucleotides matching TRBD2. The CDR3 runs 13 residues. Germline CDR1 MNHEY, CDR2 SVGAGI. This CDR3 is CASRKLAGGPGVF. Written as DNA, the CDR3 is TGTGCCAGCAGAAAACTAGCGGGAGGGCCGGGGGTCTTC.

In its sample, this clone was seen a few times. The CDR3 here is CASSLFQVGYTGELFF. The CDR3 DNA is TGTGCCAGCAGCTTGTTCCAAGTCGGTTACACCGGGGAGCTGTTTTTT. The chain has TRBV7-8 and TRBJ2-2; D is unresolved. The CDR3 has 16 residues. Germline lookup yields CDR1 SGHVS and CDR2 FQNEAQ. With 3 bases removed from V and 3 bases from J, the gap between germline ends came to 14 bases.

The rearrangement links TRBV2 to TRBJ2-2; TRBD1 matches 8 bases. With 4 bases clipped from V and 7 bases from J, the junction kept 5 bases outside the gene matches. The CDR3 has 14 residues. In germline, CDR1 is SNHLY, CDR2 FYNNEI. CDR3 in DNA: TGTGCCAGCAGTGTGAGCGGACAGGGCGGGGAGCTGTTTTTT. It is translated as CASSVSGQGGELFF.

This sequence joins TRBV27 and TRBJ2-1; D is unresolved. V gave up 4 bases and J gave up 0 bases, with 7 bases separating them. CDR3 size: 14 residues. Germline V gene sequence: CDR1 MNHEY, CDR2 SMNVEV (reference sequence). CDR3 sequence reads: CASSYSNSYNEQFF. The CDR3 DNA follows: TGTGCCAGCAGTTATAGTAACTCCTACAATGAGCAGTTCTTC.

The V and J genes are TRBV28 and TRBJ1-5; 7 bases match TRBD1. Germline CDR1 is MDHEN and CDR2 is SYDVKM. This CDR3 is built from 15 residues. V shed 1 base, J shed 7 bases, and the junction held 7 bases outside the gene matches. CDR3 sequence (DNA): TGTGCCAGCAGTTTATACAGGGGTGAAGGGCAGCCCCAGCATTTT. Its translation is CASSLYRGEGQPQHF.

The rearrangement uses TRBV30 and TRBJ1-2; D unresolved. The length of the CDR3 is 13 residues. Germline CDR1 reads GTSNPN; CDR2 reads SVGIG (reference sequence). V was pared by 1 base and J by 4 bases, with 10 bases between. For the CDR3, the DNA is TGTGCCTGGAGTGATTCGAGTCTCTATGGCTACACCTTC. Its translation: CAWSDSSLYGYTF. Drawing the rest from reference TRBV30 and TRBJ1-2, the complete variable domain is SQTIHQWPATLVQPVGSPLSLECTVEGTSNPNLYWYRQAAGRGLQLLFYSVGIGQISSEVPQNLSASRPQDRQFILSSKKLLLSDSGFYLCAWSDSSLYGYTFGSGTRLTVV.